The rows below give T cell receptor beta chains drawn from one sample of a study of blood T cell repertoires in COVID-19. Sequencing used immunoSEQ multiplex PCR; TCRdb keeps in-frame clones, though not all of them. The data hold about 48,000 clones, with approximately 84% observed a single time. Sequenced material: peripheral blood. The receptor source for this set is a woman of 80 years or more with COVID-19, enrolled during active disease. Each CDR3 is given with its conserved first and last residue. A D gene is named only where the DNA matches it firmly. Size is omitted from some rows. Given values are once, few, many or a class for expanded clones.

D gene: .; J gene: TRBJ1-6; V gene: TRBV28; clone size: .; CDR3 DNA: TGTGCCAGCGAGAGGTCGATCTTAGATAATTCACCCCTCCACTTT; CDR3 protein: CASERSILDNSPLHF
D gene: .; J gene: TRBJ1-1; V gene: TRBV5-1; clone size: .; CDR3 DNA: TGCGCCAGCAGCTTGGAACAGCTCCTCTCCAACACTGAAGCTTTCTTT; CDR3 protein: CASSLEQLLSNTEAFF
D gene: TRBD2; J gene: TRBJ2-5; V gene: TRBV3-1/TRBV3-2; clone size: .; CDR3 DNA: TGTGCCAGCAGCCAAAACAGACTAGCGGGTCCATTGGAGACCCAGTACTTC; CDR3 protein: CASSQNRLAGPLETQYF
D gene: .; J gene: TRBJ1-5; V gene: TRBV4-2; clone size: .; CDR3 DNA: TGTGCCAGCAGCCAAGACCCCCAGGGGATAGGGCAGCCCCAGCATTTT; CDR3 protein: CASSQDPQGIGQPQHF
D gene: TRBD2; J gene: TRBJ2-3; V gene: TRBV18; clone size: .; CDR3 DNA: TGTGCCAGCTCACGGACTAGCGGGAAGTTCACAGATACGCAGTATTTT; CDR3 protein: CASSRTSGKFTDTQYF
D gene: TRBD1; J gene: TRBJ1-1; V gene: TRBV2; clone size: .; CDR3 DNA: TGTGCCAGCAGGCGCCGGGACAGGGTCGCTGAAGCTTTCTTT; CDR3 protein: CASRRRDRVAEAFF
D gene: TRBD1; J gene: TRBJ1-4; V gene: TRBV18; clone size: .; CDR3 DNA: TGTGCCAGCTCACCAGGGACAGTAAATGAAAAACTGTTTTTT; CDR3 protein: CASSPGTVNEKLFF
D gene: .; J gene: TRBJ1-1; V gene: TRBV11-2; clone size: .; CDR3 DNA: TGTGCCAGCAGCTTAGGGGGGGGGTCGTACACTGAAGCTTTCTTT; CDR3 protein: CASSLGGGSYTEAFF
D gene: .; J gene: TRBJ1-1; V gene: TRBV9; clone size: .; CDR3 DNA: TGTGCCAGCAGCGTAGACAGGAACACTGAAGCTTTCTTT; CDR3 protein: CASSVDRNTEAFF
D gene: .; J gene: TRBJ1-1; V gene: TRBV4-1; clone size: few; CDR3 DNA: TGCGCCAGCAGCCAGGGCCTTCGGGGTCCTGAAGCTTTCTTT; CDR3 protein: CASSQGLRGPEAFF
D gene: TRBD1; J gene: TRBJ1-1; V gene: TRBV5-1; clone size: .; CDR3 DNA: TGCGCCAGCAGCTCGGAAAGGGGGCCTGGCGGCGCTGAAGCTTTCTTT; CDR3 protein: CASSSERGPGGAEAFF
D gene: .; J gene: TRBJ2-7; V gene: TRBV9; clone size: .; CDR3 DNA: TGTGCCAGCAGCGTAGGTGGGGGGACCTCTGGTGGGCAGTACTTC; CDR3 protein: CASSVGGGTSGGQYF
D gene: .; J gene: TRBJ1-4; V gene: TRBV9; clone size: .; CDR3 DNA: TGTGCCAGCAGCGCCGGGGATCGCGGAAAACTGTTTTTT; CDR3 protein: CASSAGDRGKLFF
D gene: TRBD1; J gene: TRBJ1-1; V gene: TRBV6-5; clone size: once; CDR3 DNA: TGTGCCAGCAGTTCGCAGACAGGGAAGGTAACTGAAGCTTTCTTT; CDR3 protein: CASSSQTGKVTEAFF
D gene: .; J gene: TRBJ1-2; V gene: TRBV28; clone size: .; CDR3 DNA: TGTGCCAGCAGTTTATCAGGGGTAAGGGGCTACACCTTC; CDR3 protein: CASSLSGVRGYTF
D gene: .; J gene: TRBJ1-3; V gene: TRBV5-6; clone size: .; CDR3 DNA: TGTGCCAGCAGCTACGGACAGTCTGGAAACACCATATATTTT; CDR3 protein: CASSYGQSGNTIYF
D gene: TRBD1; J gene: TRBJ1-5; V gene: TRBV27; clone size: few; CDR3 DNA: TGTGCCAGCAGCCGCGGGACAGCTCTCAATCAGCCCCAGCATTTT; CDR3 protein: CASSRGTALNQPQHF
D gene: TRBD1; J gene: TRBJ2-2; V gene: TRBV4-2; clone size: .; CDR3 DNA: TGTGCCAGCAGCCGTGTCGGGACAGGGGACGCCGGGGAGCTGTTTTTT; CDR3 protein: CASSRVGTGDAGELFF
D gene: .; J gene: TRBJ1-4; V gene: TRBV6-5; clone size: .; CDR3 DNA: TGTGCCAGCAGTTACCACCACGACAGCAGTAATGAAAAACTGTTTTTT; CDR3 protein: CASSYHHDSSNEKLFF
D gene: TRBD1; J gene: TRBJ2-5; V gene: TRBV15; clone size: .; CDR3 DNA: TGTGCCACCAGCAGCCGACTAGGTGTCGGACAGGGGAGAGAGACCCAGTACTTC; CDR3 protein: CATSSRLGVGQGRETQYF
D gene: TRBD1; J gene: TRBJ2-2; V gene: TRBV18; clone size: .; CDR3 DNA: TGTGCCAGCTCACCACCTAGGGGACAGTCGAACACCGGGGAGCTGTTTTTT; CDR3 protein: CASSPPRGQSNTGELFF
D gene: TRBD1; J gene: TRBJ1-1; V gene: TRBV19; clone size: .; CDR3 DNA: TGTGCCAGTAGTACCAACGACAGGGGGAACACTGAAGCTTTCTTT; CDR3 protein: CASSTNDRGNTEAFF
D gene: .; J gene: TRBJ2-5; V gene: TRBV14; clone size: once; CDR3 DNA: TGTGCCAGCAGCCAAGAGGGGGGACTGCTGTACCAAGAGACCCAGTACTTC; CDR3 protein: CASSQEGGLLYQETQYF
D gene: .; J gene: TRBJ2-6; V gene: TRBV7-6; clone size: .; CDR3 DNA: TGTGCCAGCAGCCAAAGATATAGGACAAGCGCTGGGGCCAACGTCCTGACTTTC; CDR3 protein: CASSQRYRTSAGANVLTF
D gene: TRBD1; J gene: TRBJ1-2; V gene: TRBV2; clone size: .; CDR3 DNA: TGTGCCAGCATCTTGGGACAGGGGGAGGCCTATGGCTACACCTTC; CDR3 protein: CASILGQGEAYGYTF
D gene: TRBD1; J gene: TRBJ1-3; V gene: TRBV19; clone size: .; CDR3 DNA: TGTGCCAGTAGTAAGAGGACAGGAACTGGAAACACCATATATTTT; CDR3 protein: CASSKRTGTGNTIYF
D gene: .; J gene: TRBJ1-6; V gene: TRBV12-5; clone size: .; CDR3 DNA: TGTGCTAGTGGTTTGGGCCATAGACCCCTCCACTTT; CDR3 protein: CASGLGHRPLHF
D gene: TRBD1; J gene: TRBJ1-2; V gene: TRBV2; clone size: .; CDR3 DNA: TGTGCCAGCAGTGAGACAGGGGGATTCTATGGCTACACCTTC; CDR3 protein: CASSETGGFYGYTF
D gene: TRBD1; J gene: TRBJ1-3; V gene: TRBV28; clone size: .; CDR3 DNA: TGTGCCAGCAGTTTTTTGACCCTGGACAGGGTATCTGGAAACACCATATATTTT; CDR3 protein: CASSFLTLDRVSGNTIYF
D gene: .; J gene: TRBJ1-6; V gene: TRBV16; clone size: .; CDR3 DNA: TGTGCCAGCAGCCAATGGGGCGAAGGCAATTCACCCCTCCACTTT; CDR3 protein: CASSQWGEGNSPLHF
D gene: TRBD1; J gene: TRBJ2-7; V gene: TRBV20-1; clone size: few; CDR3 DNA: TGCAGTGCTAGTACTCCGGACAGGCCCTCCTACGAGCAGTACTTC; CDR3 protein: CSASTPDRPSYEQYF
D gene: .; J gene: TRBJ1-4; V gene: TRBV7-6; clone size: .; CDR3 DNA: TGTGCCAGCAGCCCAAGGGGTTACAGCCTATCTAATGAAAAACTGTTTTTT; CDR3 protein: CASSPRGYSLSNEKLFF
D gene: .; J gene: TRBJ1-1; V gene: TRBV6-5; clone size: .; CDR3 DNA: TGTGCCAGCAGCGACAGGAGGAACACTGAAGCTTTCTTT; CDR3 protein: CASSDRRNTEAFF
D gene: TRBD1; J gene: TRBJ1-1; V gene: TRBV3-1/TRBV3-2; clone size: .; CDR3 DNA: TGTGCCAGCAGCCCCTTTCGACAGGGGCCTATGAACACTGAAGCTTTCTTT; CDR3 protein: CASSPFRQGPMNTEAFF
D gene: .; J gene: TRBJ1-5; V gene: TRBV27; clone size: .; CDR3 DNA: TGTGCCAGCAGTCCCCGGTGGAATCAGCCCCAGCATTTT; CDR3 protein: CASSPRWNQPQHF
D gene: .; J gene: TRBJ1-3; V gene: TRBV19; clone size: .; CDR3 DNA: TGTGCCAGTAGTCTTCGGACAGTTGGAAACACCATATATTTT; CDR3 protein: CASSLRTVGNTIYF
D gene: TRBD2; J gene: TRBJ2-3; V gene: TRBV12-3/TRBV12-4; clone size: .; CDR3 DNA: TGTGCCAGCAGGCCCGGGGGGGATACGCAGTATTTT; CDR3 protein: CASRPGGDTQYF
D gene: .; J gene: TRBJ1-2; V gene: TRBV18; clone size: .; CDR3 DNA: TGTGCCAGCTCACCATCACGACAGGCTAACTATGGCTACACCTTC; CDR3 protein: CASSPSRQANYGYTF
D gene: .; J gene: TRBJ1-1; V gene: TRBV5-4; clone size: .; CDR3 DNA: TGTGCCGGCGAAAATGACACATTGAACACTGAAGCTTTCTTT; CDR3 protein: CAGENDTLNTEAFF
D gene: .; J gene: TRBJ1-3; V gene: TRBV2; clone size: once; CDR3 DNA: TGTGCCGGATCCCTACAGGGAAACACCATATATTTT; CDR3 protein: CAGSLQGNTIYF
D gene: .; J gene: TRBJ1-1; V gene: TRBV10-3; clone size: few; CDR3 DNA: TGTGCCATCAGTGGGTATGAGGGCACTGAAGCTTTCTTT; CDR3 protein: CAISGYEGTEAFF
D gene: .; J gene: TRBJ2-2; V gene: TRBV9; clone size: .; CDR3 DNA: TGTGCCAGCAGTTGGGGGCACACCGGGGAGCTGTTTTTT; CDR3 protein: CASSWGHTGELFF